A selection of T cell receptor beta chains follows, all from one sample in a study of blood T cell repertoires in COVID-19. The assay was immunoSEQ multiplex PCR, and TCRdb's table has in-frame clones only and misses some. This sample carries 300,000 to 400,000 clones, around 90% of them seen once, and the ten largest clones take under 4%. Input material: peripheral blood. Every receptor here comes from a woman in her twenties or thirties with COVID-19, enrolled during active disease. Each CDR3 is given with its conserved first and last residue. A D gene is named only where the DNA matches it firmly. Clone size is given for some rows only: seen once, a few or many times, or a class if the clone is expanded.

D	V	size	J	DNA	CDR3
TRBD1	TRBV12-5	-	TRBJ1-1	TGTGCTAGTGGTGCCGGGACAGGGGGCGTCGGCACTGAAGCTTTCTTT	CASGAGTGGVGTEAFF
TRBD1	TRBV4-3	-	TRBJ1-1	TGCGCCAGCAGCCAAGAAACAGGGGGCCTTGGAGCTTTCTTT	CASSQETGGLGAFF
TRBD1	TRBV10-3	-	TRBJ2-7	TGTGCCATCAGTGAGGACAGGGGACGCGAGCAGTACTTC	CAISEDRGREQYF
TRBD2	TRBV11-2	-	TRBJ2-1	TGTGCCAGCAGCCCTAGCGGGAGGAACCCCTACAATGAGCAGTTCTTC	CASSPSGRNPYNEQFF
TRBD1	TRBV11-3	-	TRBJ2-7	TGTGCCAGCAGCTGGGACAGGGACCACGAGCAGTACTTC	CASSWDRDHEQYF
TRBD1	TRBV6-5	-	TRBJ1-2	TGTGCCAGCAGCCACGGGGCAGGGGGTGATCACACCTTC	CASSHGAGGDHTF
-	TRBV29-1	-	TRBJ1-1	TGCAGCGTTCAGGAGAACACTGAAGCTTTCTTT	CSVQENTEAFF
TRBD1	TRBV6-5	-	TRBJ2-3	TGTGCCAGCAGGGACAGGGCCTACTCCACAGATACGCAGTATTTT	CASRDRAYSTDTQYF
-	TRBV6-4	-	TRBJ1-2	TGTGCCAGCAGTGATGGAGGCTATGGCTACACCTTC	CASSDGGYGYTF
-	TRBV11-3	once	TRBJ2-1	TGTGCCAGCAGCTCCGGACTCGTGCAGTTCTTC	CASSSGLVQFF
TRBD1	TRBV7-2	-	TRBJ1-5	TGTGCCAGCAGCTCGGGACAGGTCTCGGCTCGCAGCAATCAGCCCCAGCATTTT	CASSSGQVSARSNQPQHF
TRBD2	TRBV30	-	TRBJ2-3	TGTGCCTGGGCACGGGGGGTGCCATCAAGCACAGATACGCAGTATTTT	CAWARGVPSSTDTQYF
TRBD2	TRBV3-1/TRBV3-2	-	TRBJ2-1	TGTGCCAGCAGCAGGACCGGGACTAGCGGGGGAAAGTTGTTTTACAATGAGCAGTTCTTC	CASSRTGTSGGKLFYNEQFF
-	TRBV9	once	TRBJ2-5	TGTGCCAGCAGCGTAGATGGAAACGGGGAGACCCAGTACTTC	CASSVDGNGETQYF
TRBD1	TRBV3-1/TRBV3-2	-	TRBJ1-2	TGTGCCAGCAGCGACCGGGACAGCCCCTATGGCTACACCTTC	CASSDRDSPYGYTF
-	TRBV28	-	TRBJ1-2	TGTGCCAGCAGGACATCCGGGATCTTGGGCTACACCTTC	CASRTSGILGYTF
-	TRBV12-3/TRBV12-4	-	TRBJ1-4	TGTGCCAGCAGTTTAGGCGGGAAACTGTTTTTT	CASSLGGKLFF
TRBD2	TRBV7-9	-	TRBJ2-7	TGTGCCAGCAGCTGGCGGGGGATCGGCGAGCAGTACTTC	CASSWRGIGEQYF
TRBD2	TRBV19	-	TRBJ2-1	TGTGCCAGTAGTCTCGGGACTAGCGGTTACAATGAGCAGTTCTTC	CASSLGTSGYNEQFF
-	TRBV12-3/TRBV12-4	-	TRBJ1-2	TGTGCCAGCAGGCCGGGACTCTTTAATGGCTACACCTTC	CASRPGLFNGYTF
-	TRBV10-1	few	TRBJ1-5	TGCGCCAGCAGTGGCCCTGAAAGGGGAGGGCAGGATCAGCCCCAGCATTTT	CASSGPERGGQDQPQHF
TRBD1	TRBV7-2	-	TRBJ1-3	TGTGCCAGCAGCTCGGGGACAGGGAGTACTGGAAACACCATATATTTT	CASSSGTGSTGNTIYF
TRBD1	TRBV5-8	-	TRBJ2-7	TGTGCCAGCAGCTTGCCGGGACAGGGGGAACATCTGTACTTC	CASSLPGQGEHLYF
-	TRBV24-1	-	TRBJ2-3	TGTGCCACCAGTGAGGCCAGACAGACAGCTAGCACAGATACGCAGTATTTT	CATSEARQTASTDTQYF
TRBD2	TRBV9	-	TRBJ2-3	TGTGCCAGCAGCGCCCGCCCAGCGGGAGTCACAGATACGCAGTATTTT	CASSARPAGVTDTQYF
-	TRBV30	-	TRBJ1-5	TGTGCCTGGGGTAAGAGTAATAGCAATCAGCCCCAGCATTTT	CAWGKSNSNQPQHF
TRBD1	TRBV5-4	-	TRBJ2-2	TGTGCCAGCAGCACCCACGGATACAGGGGGCGCGAGGACACCGGGGAGCTGTTTTTT	CASSTHGYRGREDTGELFF
-	TRBV7-2	-	TRBJ2-3	TGTGCCAGCAGTGTTCCTAGCACAGATACGCAGTATTTT	CASSVPSTDTQYF
TRBD1	TRBV24-1	-	TRBJ2-3	TGTGCCACCAGTGACCACATTGACAGGGGTTGGAGCACAGATACGCAGTATTTT	CATSDHIDRGWSTDTQYF
TRBD1	TRBV7-9	-	TRBJ2-7	TGTGCCAGCAGCCGCACAGGGGGCTTGGTCTACGAGCAGTACTTC	CASSRTGGLVYEQYF
TRBD1	TRBV7-2	once	TRBJ2-7	TGTGCCAGCAGCCCCCGGGCAGGGGGCCCCTACGAGCAGTACTTC	CASSPRAGGPYEQYF
-	TRBV4-1	-	TRBJ1-4	TGCGCCAGCAGTCGTCGTCAGGGATTAGGACAGCCCGGTACAACTAATGAAAAACTGTTTTTT	CASSRRQGLGQPGTTNEKLFF
-	TRBV5-1	-	TRBJ2-2	TGCGCCAGCTACCCCGGAGGTACCGCGAACACCGGGGAGCTGTTTTTT	CASYPGGTANTGELFF
-	TRBV5-8	-	TRBJ1-4	TGTGCCAGCAGCTTGAGAGGAACCGCCCCTGAAAAACTGTTTTTT	CASSLRGTAPEKLFF
TRBD2	TRBV19	-	TRBJ2-1	TGTGCCAGTAGTGTGACTAGCGGGACCTACAATGAGCAGTTCTTC	CASSVTSGTYNEQFF
-	TRBV9	-	TRBJ2-1	TGTGCCAGCAGCGTAGTAGGGGGAGACGGCTACAATGAGCAGTTCTTC	CASSVVGGDGYNEQFF
TRBD2	TRBV5-1	-	TRBJ2-3	TGCGCCAGCAGCTCGGATTCGGGACTAGCAGAAAGCACAGATACGCAGTATTTT	CASSSDSGLAESTDTQYF
-	TRBV19	-	TRBJ2-4	TGTGCCAGTAGTACCGCAGGGCCCTCCAAAAACATTCAGTACTTC	CASSTAGPSKNIQYF
-	TRBV6-2/TRBV6-3	-	TRBJ1-5	TGTGCCAGCAGTTCGATAGCTACCAGCGGACGGCGGCGTCAGCCCCAGCATTTT	CASSSIATSGRRRQPQHF
-	TRBV30	-	TRBJ1-2	TGTGCCTGGAGCTCAGGGGAAGGTGGCTACACCTTC	CAWSSGEGGYTF
-	TRBV4-1	-	TRBJ2-2	TGCGCCAGCAGCCAGTTAGGACAAGCGAACACCGGGGAGCTGTTTTTT	CASSQLGQANTGELFF
-	TRBV12-3/TRBV12-4	once	TRBJ2-5	TGTGCCAGCAGTTTAAGCGGGCCCCAGTACTTC	CASSLSGPQYF
-	TRBV10-3	-	TRBJ2-1	TGTGCCATCAGTGAGTCGATACGGGACTACAATGAGCAGTTCTTC	CAISESIRDYNEQFF
TRBD2	TRBV5-1	-	TRBJ2-7	TGCGCCAGCAGCCCCGGACTAGCGGTGACCTCCGAGCAGTACTTC	CASSPGLAVTSEQYF
TRBD2	TRBV4-3	once	TRBJ2-7	TGCGCCAGCAGCCAAGATCTGGGCGGGGGATCCTACGAGCAGTACTTC	CASSQDLGGGSYEQYF
-	TRBV4-3	-	TRBJ1-3	TGCGCCAGCAGCCAAGATCGGGCAGGGGTGAACACCATATATTTT	CASSQDRAGVNTIYF